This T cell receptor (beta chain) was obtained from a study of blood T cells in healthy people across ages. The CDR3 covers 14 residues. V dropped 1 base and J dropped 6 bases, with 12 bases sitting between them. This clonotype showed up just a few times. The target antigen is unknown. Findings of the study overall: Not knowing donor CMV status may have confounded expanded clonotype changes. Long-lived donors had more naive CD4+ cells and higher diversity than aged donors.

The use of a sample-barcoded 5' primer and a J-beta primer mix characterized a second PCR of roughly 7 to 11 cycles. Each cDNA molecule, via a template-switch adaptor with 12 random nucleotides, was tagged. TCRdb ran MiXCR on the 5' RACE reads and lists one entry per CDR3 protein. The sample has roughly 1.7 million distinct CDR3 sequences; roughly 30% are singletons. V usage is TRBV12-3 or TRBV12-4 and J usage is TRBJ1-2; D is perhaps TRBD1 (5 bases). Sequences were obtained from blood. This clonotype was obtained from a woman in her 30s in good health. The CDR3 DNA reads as TGTGCCAGCAGTTTAGGGGTCCAGGGACATGGCTACACCTTC. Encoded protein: CASSLGVQGHGYTF.